The subject of this entry is one TCR beta chain. The data stem from a study of OX40 agonist ivuxolimab in advanced cancers. Study-wide background: The patients' treatment was ivuxolimab, an agonistic anti-OX40 (CD134) antibody.

Germline V CDR1 and CDR2: SGHRS, YFSETQ. V lost 4 bases to trimming and J lost 5 bases, with 17 bases between them. This CDR3 has 15 amino acids. Sequencing used immunoSEQ multiplex PCR; TCRdb keeps in-frame clones, though not all of them. The data hold 60,000 to 85,000 clones, with around 86% observed a single time. Sequenced material: CD4+ or CD8+ T cells sorted from blood, taken in a trial of the OX40 agonist ivuxolimab. The chain combines TRBV5-1 with TRBJ2-3; maybe TRBD2 (6 bases). The TCR was taken from an adult with an advanced solid tumor such as melanoma, head and neck, liver or kidney cancer. The chain's CDR3 is CASSISGSRGDTQYF. CDR3 nucleotide sequence: TGCGCCAGCAGCATTAGCGGTAGTCGTGGAGATACGCAGTATTTT. Variable domain in full (rest from reference TRBV5-1 and TRBJ2-3): KAGVTQTPRYLIKTRGQQVTLSCSPISGHRSVSWYQQTPGQGLQFLFEYFSETQRNKGNFPGRFSGRQFSNSRSEMNVSTLELGDSALYLCASSISGSRGDTQYFGPGTRLTVL.